The 25 T cell receptor beta chains given below trace back to one sample, sequenced in a study of blood T cell repertoires in COVID-19. Repertoires were generated with immunoSEQ multiplex PCR, while TCRdb's copy carries only in-frame clones and drops some. This table holds 150,000 to 200,000 clones, about 74% found once. Sequencing was performed on peripheral blood. The origin of the receptors is a woman over 75 with acute or convalescent COVID-19.

This rearrangement joins TRBV5-8 to TRBJ2-6; 8 nucleotides agree with TRBD1. CDR3 length: 16 amino acids. From germline, CDR1 is SGHTS and CDR2 YDEGEE. The junction had 8 bases not matched to a gene; V was cut back by 5 bases and J by 4 bases. CDR3 in DNA: TGTGCCAGCAGTGGGACAGGTTTAAGCGGGGCCAACGTCCTGACTTTC. Residues: CASSGTGLSGANVLTF.

This clone was picked up a small number of times. V is TRBV4-2 and J is TRBJ1-2; 7 bases match TRBD1. CDR1 is LGHNA and CDR2 is YNFKEQ in the germline V gene. This CDR3 is 14 amino acids long. Germline trimming cut 5 bases from V and 6 bases from J; bases unmatched to any gene: 9. The CDR3 bases are TGTGCCAGCAGCACACAGGGGTCCCTTGATGGCTACACCTTC. Translating gives CASSTQGSLDGYTF.

This clone turned up a few times. The chain has TRBV6-4 and TRBJ1-1, with TRBD1 matching 10 bases. Germline V gene lookup returns CDR1 MRHNA and CDR2 SNTAGT. The CDR3 is made up of 17 amino acids. V trimming: 2 bases; J trimming: 4 bases; junction bases outside the gene matches: 10. The CDR3 spells CASSDDDRGPTPTEAFF. Here the CDR3 DNA reads TGTGCCAGCAGTGACGATGACAGGGGGCCAACCCCCACTGAAGCTTTCTTT.

V gene TRBV28 combines with J gene TRBJ2-7, with TRBD2 matching over 9 bases. CDR1 is MDHEN and CDR2 is SYDVKM in the germline V gene. The CDR3 totals 14 residues. V was clipped by 6 bases and J by 2 bases; unmatched bases: 5. As DNA, the CDR3 is TGTGCCAGCAGCGTAGCGGGGGCGACCTACGAGCAGTACTTC. It codes for CASSVAGATYEQYF.

The V call is TRBV29-1, the J call TRBJ2-1; 7 bases agree with TRBD2. Germline assignment: CDR1 SQVTM and CDR2 ANQGSEA. The CDR3 is made up of 14 amino acids. The J segment lost 2 bases and the V segment lost 6 bases, leaving 7 bases of the junction unmatched. CDR3 in DNA: TGCAGCGTGAGGGGTAGCGGGCCCTACAATGAGCAGTTCTTC. It specifies CSVRGSGPYNEQFF.

The chain carries TRBV10-1 and TRBJ2-2, with a weak D call TRBD1 (5 bases). V lost 3 bases and J 1 base, leaving 6 bases between the germline ends. CDR1 is WNHNN and CDR2 is SYGVQD in the germline V gene (reference sequence). The CDR3 has 14 residues. The CDR3 coding sequence is TGCGCCAGCAGTGACGACAGGAACACCGGGGAGCTGTTTTTT. Protein sequence: CASSDDRNTGELFF.

This clone has only one observation. V gene TRBV11-2 combines with J gene TRBJ2-7; no clear D. Germline V gene sequence: CDR1 SGHAT, CDR2 FQNNGV. The CDR3 sequence is 11 residues long. V was trimmed by 5 bases and J by 2 bases, leaving 4 bases between them. Here the CDR3 reads CASSEAYEQYF. DNA for the CDR3: TGTGCCAGCAGCGAGGCCTACGAGCAGTACTTC.

The CDR3 loop is CASSLTSGPDTQYF. CDR3 nucleotide sequence: TGTGCCAGCAGCCTGACTAGCGGACCAGATACGCAGTATTTT. This chain joins TRBV28 and TRBJ2-3, with 9 bases matching TRBD2. The CDR3 runs 14 residues. Germline loops: CDR1 MDHEN, CDR2 SYDVKM. Trimming cost V 6 bases and J 4 bases; bases outside gene matches: 5.

This clone was counted only a few times. This chain connects TRBV3-1 (or the pseudogene TRBV3-2) to TRBJ2-7; D perhaps matches TRBD2 (6 bases). Trimming cost V 2 bases and J 1 base, with 15 bases left between them. CDR3 size: 16 residues. In germline, CDR1 is LGHDT, CDR2 YNNKEL (reference sequence). For the CDR3, the DNA is TGTGCCAGCAGCCAACAAACCGGGACTGATTCCTACGAGCAGTACTTC. This gives the protein CASSQQTGTDSYEQYF.

This clone was observed once. CDR3 sequence reads: CASSLGNPRGYTF. CDR3 DNA: TGTGCCAGCAGCTTAGGTAACCCGCGGGGCTACACCTTC. The chain links TRBV7-9 to TRBJ1-2; D remains ambiguous. V was clipped by 1 base and J by 8 bases, with 11 bases between them. The V gene's germline CDR1 is SEHNR and CDR2 FQNEAQ (reference sequence). CDR3 length equals 13 residues.

The chain uses TRBV12-3 or TRBV12-4 and TRBJ1-1; TRBD1 might be the D (6 bases). CDR3 length equals 13 residues. V lost 4 bases, J lost 3 bases, and 9 bases lay in between. Here the CDR3 reads CASSWDIDTEAFF. The DNA of the CDR3 is TGTGCCAGCAGTTGGGACATCGACACTGAAGCTTTCTTT.

The chain has TRBV6-5 and TRBJ1-5; a possible D gene is TRBD1 (6 bases). Germline V gene sequence: CDR1 MNHEY, CDR2 SVGAGI. Deletions cut 2 bases from V and 3 bases from J, with 8 bases between. The CDR3 runs to 14 residues. This CDR3 is CASSYDRFNQPQHF. CDR3 nucleotide sequence: TGTGCCAGCAGTTACGACAGGTTCAATCAGCCCCAGCATTTT.

The chain links TRBV11-2 to TRBJ2-1; TRBD2 might be the D (5 bases). V lost 0 bases and J lost 5, with 8 bases in between. The CDR3 loop spans 14 amino acids. Germline lookup yields CDR1 SGHAT and CDR2 FQNNGV. CDR3 sequence: CASSLDPRDNEQFF. As DNA, the CDR3 is TGTGCCAGCAGCTTAGATCCGCGGGACAATGAGCAGTTCTTC.

The chain carries TRBV4-3 and TRBJ1-5; TRBD1 might be the D (5 bases). CDR1 is LGHNA, CDR2 YSLEER, per germline. The CDR3 is made up of 18 amino acids. Trimming removed 2 bases at V and 3 bases at J, with 20 bases between. The CDR3 DNA sequence: TGCGCCAGCAGCCAATACTTATGGGCAGGGTGGGCCAATCAGCCCCAGCATTTT. Translated: CASSQYLWAGWANQPQHF.

This clone has a handful of counts. The V gene is TRBV28, the J gene TRBJ1-5; TRBD1 agrees at 9 bases. Germline trimming cut 6 bases from V and 2 bases from J; bases unmatched to any gene: 8. Germline V CDR1 and CDR2: MDHEN, SYDVKM. The CDR3 loop spans 16 amino acids. In nucleotides, the CDR3 is TGTGCCAGCAGCAACAGGGGGCGCTCAGGCAATCAGCCCCAGCATTTT. As protein: CASSNRGRSGNQPQHF. The full variable domain, its missing parts supplied by reference TRBV28 and TRBJ1-5, is DVKVTQSSRYLVKRTGEKVFLECVQDMDHENMFWYRQDPGLGLRLIYFSYDVKMKEKGDIPEGYSVSREKKERFSLILESASTNQTSMYLCASSNRGRSGNQPQHFGDGTRLSIL.

This clone has only a few counts. The chain couples TRBV7-9 to TRBJ2-4; TRBD1 aligns across 8 bases. This CDR3 is built from 16 residues. CDR1 SEHNR and CDR2 FQNEAQ come from the germline V gene (reference sequence). V gave up 2 bases and J gave up 2 bases; unmatched junction bases: 5. Here the CDR3 reads CASSLLGQGTKNIQYF. The CDR3 nucleotides read TGTGCCAGCAGCTTATTAGGACAGGGAACCAAAAACATTCAGTACTTC.

The chain employs TRBV19 and TRBJ2-3; 13 nucleotides align to TRBD2. This CDR3 contains 16 residues. The trim removed 9 bases at V and 5 bases at J, leaving 11 bases unmatched. CDR1 and CDR2 from the germline V gene are LNHDA and SQIVND (reference sequence). The CDR3 DNA sequence: TGTGCCAGCGGGATACTAGCGGGAGGGCCGGGAGATACGCAGTATTTT. It is translated as CASGILAGGPGDTQYF.

This clone appeared once. CDR3 region: CASSGPGGEETQYF. DNA for the CDR3: TGTGCCAGCAGTGGCCCGGGGGGCGAGGAGACCCAGTACTTC. The gene calls are TRBV2 and TRBJ2-5; possibly TRBD2 for D (7 bases). V was pared by 4 bases and J by 5 bases, with 14 bases between. The CDR3 is made up of 14 amino acids. Germline V gene data show CDR1 as SNHLY and CDR2 as FYNNEI.

The chain combines TRBV20-1 with TRBJ2-3; the match to TRBD2 covers 9 bases. This CDR3 is built from 13 residues. CDR1 and CDR2 (germline): DFQATT, SNEGSKA (reference sequence). The ends lost 3 bases at V and 5 bases at J; junction bases unmatched: 3. The CDR3 DNA reads as TGCAGTGCTAGTGCGGGAGGGGAAGATACGCAGTATTTT. Translation: CSASAGGEDTQYF.

A single count supports this clone. V gene TRBV12-3 or TRBV12-4 combines with J gene TRBJ1-1; D perhaps matches TRBD1 (6 bases). The CDR3 has 13 amino acids. Deletions cut 6 bases from V and 1 base from J, with 9 bases between. DNA for the CDR3: TGTGCCAGCAGACTGGGACAGAACACTGAAGCTTTCTTT. Encoded protein: CASRLGQNTEAFF.

This clone was seen only a few times. The chain couples TRBV30 to TRBJ2-1, with TRBD2 as a possible D gene (6 bases). Between the trimmed V and J ends, which lost 5 bases and 1 base, there was a span of 18 bases. Germline V gene data show CDR1 as GTSNPN and CDR2 as SVGIG (reference sequence). The CDR3 extends over 16 amino acids. The CDR3: CAWGGTSGFSYNEQFF. In DNA form, the CDR3 reads TGTGCCTGGGGAGGAACAAGCGGGTTTTCCTACAATGAGCAGTTCTTC.

The chain combines TRBV27 with TRBJ2-7; TRBD2 matches at 9 bases. Germline V gene lookup returns CDR1 MNHEY and CDR2 SMNVEV (reference sequence). This CDR3 has 15 amino acids. With V trimmed by 2 bases and J by 4 bases, 6 bases remained unmatched. The CDR3 DNA reads TGTGCCAGCAGTTTAAGACTAGCGGAGGGGTACGAGCAGTACTTC. Protein product: CASSLRLAEGYEQYF.

The gene calls are TRBV2 and TRBJ1-1; D is uncertain. There are 11 residues in the CDR3. Per germline, CDR1 SNHLY and CDR2 FYNNEI. The germline V and J ends were trimmed by 7 bases and 7 bases, with 10 bases remaining between them. CDR3 DNA sequence: TGTGCCAGCACGTTACAGTATGAAGCTTTCTTT. Amino acid sequence: CASTLQYEAFF.

The CDR3 loop reads CASMNRVPGVLTF. CDR3 coding DNA: TGTGCCAGCATGAACAGGGTCCCGGGCGTCCTGACTTTC. The V and J genes are TRBV12-3 or TRBV12-4 and TRBJ2-6; D may be TRBD1 (6 bases). V was trimmed by 7 bases and J by 12 bases, leaving 16 bases between them. There are 13 residues in the CDR3.

The rearrangement joins TRBV10-3 to TRBJ2-1, with D perhaps TRBD1 (5 bases). The CDR3 is made up of 14 amino acids. Germline CDR1 and CDR2: ENHRY and SYGVKD. Trimming pared 3 bases from V and 2 bases from J, leaving 8 bases between. The CDR3 loop reads CAISEDSTYNEQFF. CDR3 DNA: TGTGCCATCAGTGAAGACAGCACCTACAATGAGCAGTTCTTC.